This entry features one T cell receptor beta chain sequence. Its target antigen remains unknown. No much larger clone is present one base from it, and per-base qualities are unavailable. The data are from a study of cytomegalovirus exposure and HLA in healthy donors (TCRdb year 2017). Broadly, across the study: An earlier analysis of 587 of the donors reported about 280 Gb of sequence data and around 100 million unique TCR beta sequences obtained from about 179 million T cells. An early release that covered approximately 600 HLA-typed donors contained approximately 300 gigabases of sequencing data and approximately 85 million unique TCR sequences. Among the 398 genotyped donors, approximately 76% belonged to the genetic ancestry cluster associated with self-reported Caucasian donors. The study aimed to test whether cataloging public T cell receptors could reveal signatures of past pathogen exposure. The study used immunosequencing to profile the T cell repertoires of hundreds of subjects and linked those repertoires to cytomegalovirus serostatus. Along with the roughly 700-subject first cohort, a separate validation cohort of about 110 different subjects was used. High-throughput TCR immunosequencing, statistical association of individual TCRs with disease status, and machine learning were combined to predict cytomegalovirus infection status. To study patterns of TCR occurrence, a later analysis re-analyzed previously published TCR beta repertoires from under 750 donors and added high-resolution HLA genotyping. Rather than drawing on any new phenotypic data, the later analysis identified candidate immune exposures from TCR beta sequences and the way those sequences occurred across donors. In an earlier analysis of more than 550 of the donors, high-throughput TCR beta sequencing was used to judge whether each TCR beta V gene segment behaved as functional or pseudogenic. Alongside the repertoire data, information on donor age, sex, ethnicity and CMV serostatus was compiled. In a later genetic analysis, genome-wide SNP genotypes for 398 of the 666 donors were used, and that subset was treated as a discovery cohort. Every repertoire in the discovery cohort had been generated on one and the same sequencing platform. HLA typing included class I and class II loci at four-digit resolution. Typing coverage varied by locus: 629-630 donors for A, B, C, DRB1 and DQB1; approximately 500 for DQA1; some 610 for DPA1; some 470 for DPB1. Roughly 5 DR-DQ haplotypes were handled as single units for association and clustering because linkage in the cohort was strong. Among roughly 400 genotyped donors of the cohort, an average of around 240,000 unique TCR beta nucleotide sequences was sequenced per donor, of which roughly 18% were non-productive. Results and caveats for the whole study, not just this receptor: Most CMV-associated TCR beta chains appeared to be HLA-restricted in a later analysis, and the HLA associations seemed to be driven largely by CMV exposure. Cytomegalovirus status was reported to be diagnosed by the classifier with high specificity and sensitivity in both the original and validation cohorts. This cohort had only TCR beta chains sequenced, and the lack of alpha or paired-chain data limited which features could be detected. According to a later genetic analysis, donors in an Asian-associated ancestry cluster had fewer N-insertions in productive TCRs than the approximately 690-donor mean. When HLA alleles, especially DR and DQ, strongly co-occurred, TCR associations were difficult to assign to individual alleles. The 87-base-pair reads could not distinguish some IMGT-functional V segments, including TRBV6-2 and TRBV6-3, so those segments were excluded. A further reported finding was that TCR beta sequences accurately predicted the HLA-A and HLA-B alleles for most subjects in the first cohort. A later analysis found that TCR association rates varied across HLA loci, with DRB1 alleles showing the most associated TCRs and HLA-C alleles the fewest. In a later analysis, more than 15,000 TCR beta sequences were associated with specific HLA alleles at a false discovery rate of 0.05. In a later analysis, several top co-occurrence clusters were reported to appear linked to parvovirus B19, influenza, CMV and Epstein-Barr virus. In the study, approximately 160 TCR beta chains were listed as associated with cytomegalovirus. A few of the identified cytomegalovirus-associated TCR beta chains were confirmed in vitro to be specific for cytomegalovirus antigens. The sequencing pipeline was judged likely to have produced a cluster of highly shared sequence variants as a technical artifact. Presence/absence analyses assumed roughly uniform sequencing depth across donors, an assumption that may not hold. Because some donors lacked HLA typing at each locus, the association tests relied only on the typed subset. Correlated functional status among segregating V segments might be attributable to linkage disequilibrium, but an unknown experimental factor could not be ruled out. While some public TCRs were present in many individuals, most TCR sequences turned up only very rarely across donors. The authors suggested that the approach could potentially be extended to other disease states and immunological phenotypes. Because counts were too low, some 17 rarely observed V segments, including chromosome 9 orphons, were left out of the earlier analysis of some 640 of the donors. A later analysis found that HLA-associated TCR beta chains were more clonally expanded and had lower generation probabilities than equally common non-associated chains. A later genetic analysis associated a missense DCLRE1C variant with V-gene and J-gene trimming of TCR beta chains, and an independent cohort replicated the association. The only immune exposure information available for the cohort was CMV serostatus. Broadly in line with IMGT annotations, most TCR beta V segments showed up in productive rearrangements about 90% or about 30% of the time in an earlier analysis of about 500 of the donors.

In total, roughly 670 healthy bone marrow donors made up the cohort. At the time of sampling, every cohort member was nominally healthy, though immune exposures that went unrecorded were likely present. The donor was CMV seronegative and belonged to the group of 380 or so seronegative cohort members. Every donor gave a peripheral blood sample, and the peripheral blood mononuclear cells from that sample were used for TCR beta sequencing. Genomic DNA extraction from the blood cell samples was performed with the Qiagen DNeasy Blood Extraction Kit. V is cut back by 4 bases and J by 3 bases, with 1 base in the junction unmatched. From a lookup of the germline V gene, CDR1 and CDR2 are MNHEY and SVGAGI. The CDR3 sequence holds 13 residues, the cysteine and phenylalanine included. The kept DNA is CDR3 alone, 39 bases in frame from the first base. The library was generated by the immunoSEQ multiplex PCR assay. For the multiplex PCR, a mixture combining 60 forward primers for TCR Vbeta segments and 13 reverse primers for TCR Jbeta segments was used. Amplification of the CDR3 region of rearranged TCR beta genes was performed with a multiplex PCR assay on genomic DNA. Amplified TCR beta libraries were sequenced as 87-base-pair reads on the Illumina HiSeq System. The source study handled its data this way. Across the 600 to 700 repertoires, a later analysis counted approximately 83 million unique TCR beta chains, some 11 million of which were shared by at least two donors. To remove PCR and sequencing errors, raw reads were error-corrected and collapsed into unique sequences using a nearest-neighbor algorithm that merged closely related sequences. Alignment of CDR3 sequences to IMGT reference sequences was used to assign V, D and J gene segments. For a sequence to be retained, at least a six-nucleotide match to both a V gene segment and a J gene segment was required. Rearrangements were called productive when the CDR3 lacked stop codons and stayed in frame with V and J; all others were non-productive. CDR3 was defined according to IMGT convention as the region running from the second conserved V-encoded cysteine to the conserved J-encoded phenylalanine. The earlier analysis of some 550 of the donors excluded any sequence lacking an unambiguous match to a single V gene segment. An earlier analysis of under 750 of the donors called V segments functional above 56.7% productive rearrangements and segregating when the between-donor standard deviation exceeded 5%. A statistical classification framework was built to diagnose cytomegalovirus status from the catalog of TCR beta chain sequences. A later analysis assigned V and J genes by comparing TCR nucleotide sequences with IMGT/GENE-DB human TR gene sequences. A later analysis assigned CDR3 sequences and most-parsimonious VDJ recombination scenarios with the TCRdist pipeline. In a later analysis, every TCR beta chain was defined by the combination of its CDR3 amino acid sequence and its V-gene family, and reads without a unique V-gene family were dropped. As a way to deal with suspected cross-contamination and a sequencing artifact, a later analysis dropped 450 to 600 nucleotide sequences that were highly shared and had low generation probability. In a later analysis, a clonal expansion index was calculated for each public chain from normalized within-repertoire ranks of inferred template counts. In a later analysis, generation probabilities were computed using a VDJ recombination model fitted to out-of-frame rearrangements, and the results were checked against IGoR. Hypergeometric tests were used in a later analysis to score TCR-TCR, TCR-HLA and TCR-CMV co-occurrence, with a repertoire-size bias correction applied to the TCR pairs. To estimate false discovery rates, a later analysis permuted the HLA or CMV assignments 20 times. In a later analysis, co-occurring TCRs were grouped using DBSCAN, and TCRdist sequence similarity was added for clustering within HLA-allele-positive subsets. Repertoires with fewer than 30,000 or more than 120,000 public chains were left out of co-occurrence clustering, as were five repertoires with anomalous nucleotide sharing. TCRdb obtained this table from immuneACCESS and retained in-frame rearrangements with V and J assigned. These tables miss some clones; where compared with another copy, unresolved V genes account for less than half of the shortfall, and the remainder is unexplained. V, J and clone size are taken as reported in that table, and D and trimming were inferred from the DNA itself. The sample data list some 270,000 clones, and 80% of these were observed just once. Roughly 0.3% of the sample comes from the top ten.

The source of this sequence is a girl aged 2 to 10 in good health and CMV-seronegative. The chain is encoded by TRBV6-5 joined to TRBJ2-7, with 9 middle bases fitting TRBD1. Sequencing input: PBMCs. The DNA sequence follows: TGTGCCAGCAGTTGGGGACAGGGCTACGAGCAGTACTTC. This translates into CASSWGQGYEQYF.